Following are 20 T cell receptor beta chains from one sample sequenced in a study of shared clonotypes between healthy human individuals. Sequencing used immunoSEQ multiplex PCR; TCRdb keeps in-frame clones, though not all of them. The sample holds fewer than 500,000 clones, around 79% seen once. Sequences were obtained from PBMCs. These receptors were collected from a woman aged 40 to 50 in good health. Some clones in this sample may be carry-over from other donors' samples.

This clone was detected ten times or more. This sequence joins TRBV10-3 and TRBJ2-3, with 7 bases that match TRBD2. The CDR3 runs to 15 residues. Germline loops: CDR1 ENHRY, CDR2 SYGVKD. Trimming cost V 6 bases and J 1 base; bases outside gene matches: 7. The CDR3, as DNA: TGTGCCATCAGAGAGACTAGCCTTGGCACAGATACGCAGTATTTT. Its protein is CAIRETSLGTDTQYF.

Regarding this clone: This CDR3 is also generated by other DNA sequences in the sample. The chain carries TRBV28 and TRBJ2-7; D ambiguous. The CDR3 is 12 residues long. The V end was cut by 2 bases, the J end by 3 bases, with 5 bases between. CDR1 and CDR2 (germline): MDHEN, SYDVKM. The CDR3: CASSLSSYEQYF. The DNA for the CDR3 is TGTGCCAGCAGTTTAAGCAGCTACGAGCAGTACTTC.

The V call is TRBV7-9, the J call TRBJ1-1; 9 bases line up with TRBD1. V was clipped by 5 bases and J by 1 base; unmatched bases: 5. Germline-derived CDR1 and CDR2 are SEHNR and FQNEAQ (reference sequence). This CDR3 contains 15 residues. The CDR3 region has the DNA TGTGCCAGCAGCACCGGGACAGGGAGGAACACTGAAGCTTTCTTT. Protein product: CASSTGTGRNTEAFF.

This clone was found once. The chain couples TRBV2 to TRBJ1-2; D might be TRBD1 (5 bases). Trimming took 1 base from V and 4 from J, leaving 13 bases between them. The germline gives CDR1 SNHLY, CDR2 FYNNEI. There are 15 residues in the CDR3. The CDR3 DNA reads as TGTGCCAGCAGTGAAGTACGACAGCCCGGCTATGGCTACACCTTC. This encodes CASSEVRQPGYGYTF.

The chain carries TRBV6-1 and TRBJ1-1; possibly TRBD1 for D (5 bases). This CDR3 comprises 14 residues. Trimming stripped 6 bases from V and 0 bases from J, with 11 bases between. Looked up from germline, CDR1 is MNHNS and CDR2 is SASEGT. In nucleotides, the CDR3 is TGTGCCAGCAGACAAGGAGGGGTGAACACTGAAGCTTTCTTT. This sequence encodes CASRQGGVNTEAFF.

The rearrangement uses TRBV2 and TRBJ2-1, with a tentative D call TRBD1 (6 bases). The CDR3 covers 15 residues. Germline CDR1 and CDR2: SNHLY and FYNNEI. V dropped 6 bases and J dropped 5 bases, with 17 bases sitting between them. This chain's CDR3 is CASSIRGEGDNEQFF. The CDR3, as DNA: TGTGCCAGCAGCATCAGGGGCGAGGGGGACAATGAGCAGTTCTTC.

The V and J genes are TRBV15 and TRBJ2-7; no definite D call. Trimming pared 4 bases from V and 4 bases from J, leaving 17 bases between. The CDR3 has 15 amino acids. Germline assignment: CDR1 LNHNV and CDR2 YYDKDF (reference sequence). The CDR3, as DNA: TGTGCCACCAGCACCCCCCATCGGGCTCCATACGAGCAGTACTTC. This translates into CATSTPHRAPYEQYF.

This clone occurred once. The chain uses TRBV5-4 and TRBJ2-7; TRBD2 matches 10 bases. CDR1 SGHNT and CDR2 YYREEE come from the germline V gene (reference sequence). The V segment lost 3 bases and the J segment 7 bases; nucleotides outside the gene matches: 10. The CDR3 length is 15 residues. This chain's CDR3 is CASSSSAGGPGEQYF. The CDR3, as DNA: TGTGCCAGCAGCTCTTCAGCGGGAGGGCCGGGAGAGCAGTACTTC.

This clone was seen once. V usage is TRBV10-1 and J usage is TRBJ2-7; the match to TRBD2 covers 7 bases. CDR1 is WNHNN and CDR2 is SYGVQD in the germline V gene (reference sequence). The CDR3 covers 15 residues. The V segment lost 6 bases and the J segment 2 bases; nucleotides outside the gene matches: 10. The CDR3 protein is CASRAGLAETYEQYF. The CDR3, as DNA: TGCGCCAGCAGGGCCGGGCTAGCGGAGACCTACGAGCAGTACTTC.

CDR3 protein: CASSLSLTKQYF. CDR3 nucleotide sequence: TGTGCCAGCAGTTTATCCCTTACGAAGCAGTACTTC. The chain recombines TRBV28 with TRBJ2-7; D is uncertain. V was trimmed by 1 base and J by 8 bases, leaving 9 bases between them. The CDR3 has 12 residues. CDR1 is MDHEN and CDR2 is SYDVKM in the germline V gene.

The rearrangement uses TRBV5-4 and TRBJ2-6; TRBD1 might be the D (5 bases). With 7 bases removed from V and 4 bases from J, the gap between germline ends came to 9 bases. CDR1 is SGHNT, CDR2 YYREEE, per germline (reference sequence). CDR3 length: 13 amino acids. CDR3 sequence reads: CASLQGGANVLTF. The CDR3 region has the DNA TGTGCCAGCCTCCAGGGCGGGGCCAACGTCCTGACTTTC.

The count of this clone is one. The chain carries TRBV23-1 and TRBJ2-7; TRBD1 aligns across 7 bases. TRBV23-1 is an open reading frame whose function is uncertain. Trimming at V came to 8 bases and at J to 2 bases, leaving 6 bases not matched to a gene. The CDR3 has 13 residues. The chain's CDR3 is CASRTGGPYEQYF. In DNA form, the CDR3 reads TGCGCCAGCCGGACAGGCGGACCCTACGAGCAGTACTTC.

The V call is TRBV7-9, the J call TRBJ2-1, with 8 nucleotides matching TRBD1. CDR1 SEHNR and CDR2 FQNEAQ come from the germline V gene (reference sequence). V lost 5 bases to trimming and J lost 8 bases; unmatched junction nucleotides: 11. The CDR3 sequence is 15 residues long. CDR3 loop: CASSPTGQGLDEQFF. CDR3 in DNA: TGTGCCAGCAGCCCGACTGGACAGGGTCTCGATGAGCAGTTCTTC.

V gene TRBV30 combines with J gene TRBJ2-7, with a possible D match to TRBD2 (5 bases). The CDR3 extends over 13 amino acids. The germline gives CDR1 GTSNPN, CDR2 SVGIG (reference sequence). Between the trimmed V and J ends, which lost 4 bases and 3 bases, there was a span of 13 bases. In DNA form, the CDR3 reads TGTGCCTGGATAAACCCGGGAAACTACGAGCAGTACTTC. Its protein is CAWINPGNYEQYF.

The V call is TRBV29-1, the J call TRBJ2-1; no firm D call. The CDR3 is 11 residues long. Germline V gives CDR1 SQVTM, CDR2 ANQGSEA. V was pared by 4 bases and J by 7 bases, with 8 bases between. CDR3 residues: CSVGYANEQFF. The DNA of the CDR3 is TGCAGCGTTGGTTACGCGAATGAGCAGTTCTTC.

The chain couples TRBV7-2 to TRBJ2-7; D gene uncertain. V lost 5 bases and J 5 bases, leaving 22 bases between the germline ends. Looked up from germline, CDR1 is SGHTA and CDR2 is FQGNSA. The CDR3 runs 16 residues. CDR3 loop: CASSPSIRLGNHEQYF. CDR3 bases: TGTGCCAGCAGCCCCTCCATTAGGCTGGGGAACCACGAGCAGTACTTC.

The rearrangement uses TRBV30 and TRBJ1-5; 12 positions match TRBD1. Germline lookup yields CDR1 GTSNPN and CDR2 SVGIG (reference sequence). The CDR3 is 16 amino acids. V lost 0 bases and J lost 7; bases outside the gene matches: 7. As DNA, the CDR3 is TGTGCCTGGAGTGTACGGGGACAGGGGGCCAAGCAGCCCCAGCATTTT. Amino acids: CAWSVRGQGAKQPQHF.

The chain couples TRBV28 to TRBJ2-2; TRBD1 or TRBD2 may be the D gene (5 bases each). Germline CDR1 MDHEN, CDR2 SYDVKM. V lost 3 bases to trimming and J lost 7 bases, with 12 bases between them. The CDR3 has 14 residues. CDR3 amino acids: CASSFGDQRGELFF. The DNA for the CDR3 is TGTGCCAGCAGTTTCGGGGACCAGCGCGGGGAGCTGTTTTTT.

The chain combines TRBV6-1 with TRBJ2-2; D remains unclear. CDR3 length: 14 residues. Germline V CDR1 and CDR2: MNHNS, SASEGT. V dropped 2 bases and J dropped 0 bases, with 4 bases sitting between them. This CDR3 is CASSERTNTGELFF. The DNA of the CDR3 is TGTGCCAGCAGTGAACGGACGAACACCGGGGAGCTGTTTTTT.

The V and J genes are TRBV27 and TRBJ1-2; 8 bases line up with TRBD1. CDR1 MNHEY and CDR2 SMNVEV come from the germline V gene (reference sequence). This CDR3 spans 14 amino acids. V lost 5 bases, J lost 8 bases, and 10 bases stayed unmatched. CDR3 coding DNA: TGTGCCAGCAGTCCGGTGACAGGGGTGCGGGGCTACACCTTC. The encoded protein is CASSPVTGVRGYTF.